These 9 T cell receptor beta chains were sequenced from one sample in a study of CD8 T cells in ankylosing spondylitis. TCRdb re-called the 5' RACE reads through MiXCR, storing one row per CDR3 protein. The sample shows around 230,000 distinct CDR3 sequences, around 9.2% of them seen only once. Sequencing was carried out using blood, either unsorted or a sorted T cell fraction (not recorded which). Receptors originate from a male donor with ankylosing spondylitis or in good health (not recorded which).

In this sample, this clonotype turned up many times. The V call is TRBV6-2 or TRBV6-3, the J call TRBJ2-5; maybe TRBD2 (5 bases). Germline CDR1 reads MNHEY; CDR2 reads SVGEGT. Trimming pared 7 bases from V and 5 bases from J, leaving 14 bases between. The CDR3 runs to 13 residues. The CDR3 reads CASNRGLAETQYF. The CDR3 nucleotides are TGTGCCAGCAACCGGGGTTTAGCGGAGACCCAGTACTTC.

This clonotype was observed at least ten times. The J gene is TRBJ1-5, the V gene TRBV6-1; D might be TRBD1 (5 bases). The germline V gene encodes CDR1 MNHNS and CDR2 SASEGT. This CDR3 has 15 residues. Trimming took off 5 bases at V and 6 bases at J, with 17 bases between the two ends. CDR3 coding DNA: TGTGCCAGCAGTCGGGCCAGGGAGATCACTCAGCCCCAGCATTTT. Its protein product is CASSRAREITQPQHF.

The chain recombines TRBV27 with TRBJ2-3; TRBD1 matches 8 bases. Germline CDR1 and CDR2: MNHEY and SMNVEV (reference sequence). V was clipped by 10 bases and J by 4 bases; unmatched bases: 10. The CDR3 loop spans 14 amino acids. CDR3 region: CATKAGRGPDTQYF. The CDR3 DNA follows: TGTGCCACCAAGGCGGGCAGGGGGCCAGATACGCAGTATTTT.

This chain connects TRBV7-2 to TRBJ2-2, with D uncertain. From germline, CDR1 is SGHTA and CDR2 FQGNSA. Trimming removed 7 bases at V and 2 bases at J, with 14 bases between. This CDR3 region has 15 residues. This CDR3 is CASTPWGLNTGELFF. CDR3 coding DNA: TGTGCCAGCACCCCTTGGGGTCTTAACACCGGGGAGCTGTTTTTT.

This clonotype came up a few times. J is TRBJ1-2 and V is TRBV5-1; possible D gene TRBD1, 5 bases. Trimming shortened V by 2 bases and J by 2 bases, and 13 bases separated the two germline ends. The germline V gene has CDR1 SGHRS and CDR2 YFSETQ. The CDR3 totals 15 residues. This chain's CDR3 is CASSLIGTENYGYTF. Here the CDR3 DNA reads TGCGCCAGCAGCTTAATTGGGACCGAGAACTATGGCTACACCTTC.

This clonotype has just a few counts. The rearrangement uses TRBV12-5 and TRBJ2-1, with D hard to call. The CDR3 spans 19 residues. Germline CDR1 reads LGHNT; CDR2 reads FRNRAP. V was shortened by 4 bases and J by 2 bases, with 24 bases between the two germline ends. As DNA, the CDR3 is TGTGCTAGTGGTTCACCCGGAGATAGGGTTACCTACGCCTACAATGAGCAGTTCTTC. Translated: CASGSPGDRVTYAYNEQFF. The variable domain in full, completed from reference TRBV12-5 and TRBJ2-1, reads DARVTQTPRHKVTEMGQEVTMRCQPILGHNTVFWYRQTMMQGLELLAYFRNRAPLDDSGMPKDRFSAEMPDATLATLKIQPSEPRDSAVYFCASGSPGDRVTYAYNEQFFGPGTRLTVL.

This clonotype has a count of ten or more. The chain has TRBV5-1 and TRBJ1-2; no reliable D call. V lost 5 bases to trimming and J lost 1 base, with 15 bases between them. CDR3 length: 15 amino acids. Germline-derived CDR1 and CDR2 are SGHRS and YFSETQ. This CDR3 reads CASRPGDNVNYGYTF. Here the CDR3 DNA reads TGCGCCAGCAGGCCCGGAGACAACGTTAACTATGGCTACACCTTC.

On this clonotype: This CDR3 fails to terminate in the conserved phenylalanine or tryptophan, so it likely reflects a read error. This chain links TRBV14 with TRBJ2-7, with D unclear. CDR3 length: 15 amino acids. Trimming took off 0 bases at V and 0 bases at J, with 9 bases between the two ends. From germline, CDR1 is SGHDN and CDR2 FVKESK. CDR3 nucleotide sequence: TGTGCCAGCAGCCAAGAGGGCAGGCGCTCCTACGAGCAGTACTTG. Amino acids: CASSQEGRRSYEQYL.

This clonotype was detected ten times or more. The chain combines TRBV18 with TRBJ2-3; D is unresolved. Germline assignment: CDR1 KGHSH and CDR2 LQKENI. Trimming cost V 1 base and J 2 bases, with 7 bases left between them. The CDR3 consists of 14 residues. CDR3 residues: CASSPQELTDTQYF. The CDR3 coding sequence is TGTGCCAGCTCACCACAGGAGCTCACAGATACGCAGTATTTT.